This T cell receptor beta chain comes out of a study of CD4 T cells in relation to SARS-CoV-2 and coronaviruses. Clones were read by immunoSEQ multiplex PCR, and TCRdb kept only the in-frame ones, dropping some. The sample records tens of thousands of clones, around 74% being singletons. Before the COVID-19 pandemic, during about 2011-2019, CD4+ T cells were taken from unexposed donors. After less than 11 days of culture, CD4+ T cells were isolated. In regard to this clone: As yet, its antigen is unknown.

This CDR3 comprises 11 residues. Germline values: CDR1 LNHDA, CDR2 SQIVND (reference sequence). Trimming pared 8 bases from V and 3 bases from J, leaving 6 bases between. Specimen: CD4+ T cells from PBMCs, cultured in vitro. The V call is TRBV19, the J call TRBJ2-3, with no clear D. This TCR was recovered from a human donor in good health. Here the CDR3 reads CASLGTDTQYF. The CDR3 DNA follows: TGTGCCAGTTTAGGGACAGATACGCAGTATTTT.